The 8 T cell receptor beta chains below all came from one sample that was sequenced in a study of T cells in Graves' hyperthyroidism and ophthalmopathy. The source material, RNA transcripts, was used to amplify TCR beta CDR3 regions. During a first-round RT-PCR of the TCR CDR3, the HTBI primer set was used. One entry per CDR3 protein results from TCRdb running MiXCR on the multiplex PCR reads. The table shows fewer than 550,000 distinct CDR3 sequences, with around 22% occurring only once. The sequenced sample was blood. These receptors were collected from a woman aged 25 to 39 with Graves' ophthalmopathy.

The rearrangement joins TRBV20-1 to TRBJ2-7; D assignment may be TRBD1 or TRBD2 (5 bases each). Germline lookup yields CDR1 DFQATT and CDR2 SNEGSKA (reference sequence). This CDR3 contains 12 residues. V was trimmed by 3 bases and J by 6 bases, leaving 12 bases between them. The CDR3 sequence: CSASSRGGEQYF. In DNA, the CDR3 is TGCAGTGCTAGTAGCCGTGGGGGCGAGCAGTACTTC.

The table lists this clonotype with many counts. The genes are TRBV6-5 and TRBJ2-7; 8 bases fit TRBD1. CDR1 is MNHEY, CDR2 SVGAGI, per germline. Trimming removed 0 bases from V and 4 bases from J; junction bases left unmatched: 5. This CDR3 comprises 15 residues. The CDR3 protein is CASSYSAGGFYEQYF. CDR3 nucleotide sequence: TGTGCCAGCAGTTACTCGGCAGGGGGCTTTTACGAGCAGTACTTC.

This chain connects TRBV12-5 to TRBJ1-1; possible D gene TRBD1, 5 bases. The V and J ends lost 6 bases and 1 base respectively, with 18 bases between them. The CDR3 spans 16 residues. The germline V gene encodes CDR1 LGHNT and CDR2 FRNRAP. CDR3 amino acids: CASGRTPRGTNTEAFF. The CDR3 DNA follows: TGTGCTAGTGGCCGTACACCCCGGGGGACGAACACTGAAGCTTTCTTT.

The chain has TRBV7-8 and TRBJ2-5; 14 bases line up with TRBD2. Germline CDR1 and CDR2: SGHVS and FQNEAQ. The V and J ends lost 1 base and 2 bases, in that order; junction bases with no gene match: 3. The CDR3 extends over 17 amino acids. The CDR3 region has the DNA TGTGCCAGCAGCTTAGGAAGACTAGCGGGGGGGCAAGAGACCCAGTACTTC. Translating gives CASSLGRLAGGQETQYF.

The table lists this clonotype with many counts. Here the CDR3 reads CASSQEEAGELFF. The CDR3 DNA follows: TGTGCCAGCAGCCAAGAGGAGGCCGGGGAGCTGTTTTTT. This sequence joins TRBV4-2 and TRBJ2-2; weak D call: TRBD2 (5 bases). V lost 0 bases and J lost 6, with 5 bases in between. There are 13 residues in the CDR3. Germline loops: CDR1 LGHNA, CDR2 YNFKEQ.

In this sample, this clonotype turned up many times. The rearrangement links TRBV12-3 or TRBV12-4 to TRBJ1-2; TRBD1 agrees at 7 bases. J gave up 3 bases and V 3 bases, and 7 bases lay outside the gene matches. There are 15 residues in the CDR3. The CDR3 DNA follows: TGTGCCAGCAGTTTCGCACAGGGGATCCACTATGGCTACACCTTC. Encoded protein: CASSFAQGIHYGYTF.

This clonotype appeared many times. The V and J genes are TRBV20-1 and TRBJ2-5; 11 nucleotides line up with TRBD1. CDR1 DFQATT and CDR2 SNEGSKA come from the germline V gene (reference sequence). Trimming cost V 4 bases and J 5 bases; bases outside gene matches: 6. This CDR3 has 14 residues. The DNA of the CDR3 is TGCAGTGCTATGGACAGGGGGCCAAGGGAGACCCAGTACTTC. This gives the protein CSAMDRGPRETQYF.

There are many counts of this clonotype. The V gene is TRBV6-2 or TRBV6-3, the J gene TRBJ1-5, with D perhaps matching TRBD1 (6 bases). V lost 2 bases and J lost 0, with 14 bases in between. The CDR3 extends over 17 amino acids. From germline, CDR1 is MNHEY and CDR2 SVGEGT. CDR3 loop: CASSYPPDSYSNQPQHF. The CDR3 coding sequence is TGTGCCAGCAGTTACCCCCCGGACAGCTATAGCAATCAGCCCCAGCATTTT.